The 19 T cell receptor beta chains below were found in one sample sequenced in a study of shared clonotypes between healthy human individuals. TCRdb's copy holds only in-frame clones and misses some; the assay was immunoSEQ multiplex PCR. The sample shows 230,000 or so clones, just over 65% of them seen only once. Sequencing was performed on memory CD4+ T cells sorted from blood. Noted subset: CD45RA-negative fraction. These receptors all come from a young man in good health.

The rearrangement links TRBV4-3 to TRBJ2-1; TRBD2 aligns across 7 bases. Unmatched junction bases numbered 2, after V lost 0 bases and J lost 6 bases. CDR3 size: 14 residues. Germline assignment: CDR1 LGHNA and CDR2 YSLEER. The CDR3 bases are TGCGCCAGCAGCCAAGATCCGGGGGGCAATGAGCAGTTCTTC. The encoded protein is CASSQDPGGNEQFF.

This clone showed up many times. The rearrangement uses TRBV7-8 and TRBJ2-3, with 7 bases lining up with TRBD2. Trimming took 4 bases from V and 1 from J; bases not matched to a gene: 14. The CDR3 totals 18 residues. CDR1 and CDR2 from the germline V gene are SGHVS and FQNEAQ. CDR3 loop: CASSSPSRRERGTDTQYF. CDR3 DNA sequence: TGTGCCAGCAGCTCACCTAGCAGGCGGGAGAGGGGCACAGATACGCAGTATTTT.

CDR3 amino acids: CATSRDPGFWGEQYF. In nucleotides, the CDR3 is TGTGCCACCAGCAGAGATCCGGGCTTTTGGGGCGAGCAGTACTTC. This chain joins TRBV15 and TRBJ2-7; no clear D gene. The V gene's germline CDR1 is LNHNV and CDR2 YYDKDF (reference sequence). Trimming left V 0 bases short and J 6 bases short, with 15 bases between. CDR3 length equals 15 residues.

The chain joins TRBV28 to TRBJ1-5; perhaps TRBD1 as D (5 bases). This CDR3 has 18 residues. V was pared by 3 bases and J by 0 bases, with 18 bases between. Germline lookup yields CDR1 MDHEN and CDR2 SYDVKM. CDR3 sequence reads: CASSFGSRGAVSNQPQHF. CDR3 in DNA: TGTGCCAGCAGTTTCGGCTCCCGTGGGGCAGTTAGCAATCAGCCCCAGCATTTT.

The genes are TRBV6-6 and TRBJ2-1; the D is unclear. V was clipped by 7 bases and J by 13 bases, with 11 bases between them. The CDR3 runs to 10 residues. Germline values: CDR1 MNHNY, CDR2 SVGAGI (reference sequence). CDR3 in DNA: TGTGCCAGCAATTATGTACCTCAGTTCTTC. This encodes CASNYVPQFF.

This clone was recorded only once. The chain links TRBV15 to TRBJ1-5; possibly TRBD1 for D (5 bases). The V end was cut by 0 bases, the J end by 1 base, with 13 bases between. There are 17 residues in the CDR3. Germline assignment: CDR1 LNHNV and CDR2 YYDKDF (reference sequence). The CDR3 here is CATSRDILGGSNQPQHF. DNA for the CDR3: TGTGCCACCAGCAGAGATATCCTGGGGGGGAGCAATCAGCCCCAGCATTTT.

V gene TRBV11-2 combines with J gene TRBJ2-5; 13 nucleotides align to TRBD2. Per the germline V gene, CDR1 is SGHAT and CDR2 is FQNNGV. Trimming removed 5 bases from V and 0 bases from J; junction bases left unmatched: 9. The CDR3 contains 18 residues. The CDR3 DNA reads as TGTGCCAGCAGCCGTACTAGCGGGAGGGCCCTCGACCAAGAGACCCAGTACTTC. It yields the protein CASSRTSGRALDQETQYF.

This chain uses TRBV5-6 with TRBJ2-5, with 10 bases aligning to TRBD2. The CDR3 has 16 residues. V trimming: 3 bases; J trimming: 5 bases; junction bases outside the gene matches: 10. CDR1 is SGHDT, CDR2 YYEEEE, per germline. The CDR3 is CASSWKSGRAGETQYF. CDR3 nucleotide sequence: TGTGCCAGCAGCTGGAAAAGCGGGAGGGCCGGGGAGACCCAGTACTTC.

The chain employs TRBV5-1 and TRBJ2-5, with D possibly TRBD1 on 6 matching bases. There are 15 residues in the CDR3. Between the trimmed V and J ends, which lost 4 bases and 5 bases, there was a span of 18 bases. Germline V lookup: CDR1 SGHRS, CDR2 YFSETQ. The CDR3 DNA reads TGCGCCAGCAGCAGAGGGACATCCCAAGACGAGACCCAGTACTTC. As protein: CASSRGTSQDETQYF. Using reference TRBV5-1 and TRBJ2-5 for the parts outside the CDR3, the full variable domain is KAGVTQTPRYLIKTRGQQVTLSCSPISGHRSVSWYQQTPGQGLQFLFEYFSETQRNKGNFPGRFSGRQFSNSRSEMNVSTLELGDSALYLCASSRGTSQDETQYFGPGTRLLVL.

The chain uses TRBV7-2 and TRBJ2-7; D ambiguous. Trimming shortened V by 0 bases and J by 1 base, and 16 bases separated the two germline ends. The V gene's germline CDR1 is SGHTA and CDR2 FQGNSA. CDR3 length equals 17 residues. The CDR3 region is CASSLADAAYRSYEQYF. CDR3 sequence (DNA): TGTGCCAGCAGCTTAGCGGACGCCGCCTACAGATCCTACGAGCAGTACTTC.

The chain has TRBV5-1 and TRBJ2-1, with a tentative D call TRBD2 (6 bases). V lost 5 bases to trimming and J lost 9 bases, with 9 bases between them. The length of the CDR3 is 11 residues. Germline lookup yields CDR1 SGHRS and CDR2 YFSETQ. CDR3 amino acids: CASREGIEQFF. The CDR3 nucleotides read TGCGCCAGCAGGGAGGGTATTGAGCAGTTCTTC.

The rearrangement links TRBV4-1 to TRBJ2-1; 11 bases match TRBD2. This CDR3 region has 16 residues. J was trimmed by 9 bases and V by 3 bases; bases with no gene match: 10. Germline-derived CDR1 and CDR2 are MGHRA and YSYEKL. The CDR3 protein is CASSHLLAGVGSEQFF. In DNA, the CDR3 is TGCGCCAGCAGCCACTTACTAGCGGGAGTTGGGTCTGAGCAGTTCTTC.

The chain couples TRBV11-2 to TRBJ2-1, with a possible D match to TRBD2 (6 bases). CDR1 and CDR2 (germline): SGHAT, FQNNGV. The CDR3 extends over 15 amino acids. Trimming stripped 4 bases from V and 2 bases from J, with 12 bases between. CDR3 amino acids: CASSSLSGAYNEQFF. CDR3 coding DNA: TGTGCCAGCAGCTCCCTTTCGGGGGCCTACAATGAGCAGTTCTTC.

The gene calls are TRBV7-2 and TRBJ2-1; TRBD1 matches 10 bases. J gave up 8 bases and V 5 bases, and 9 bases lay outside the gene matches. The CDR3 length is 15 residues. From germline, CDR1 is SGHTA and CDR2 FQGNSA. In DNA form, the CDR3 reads TGTGCCAGCAGCCCTCGGGACAGGGGTCACCATGAGCAGTTCTTC. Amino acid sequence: CASSPRDRGHHEQFF.

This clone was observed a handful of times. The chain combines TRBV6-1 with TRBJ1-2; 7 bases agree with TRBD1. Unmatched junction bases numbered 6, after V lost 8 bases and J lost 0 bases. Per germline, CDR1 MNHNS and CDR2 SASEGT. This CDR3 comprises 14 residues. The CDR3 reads CASGRDRANYGYTF. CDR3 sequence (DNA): TGTGCCAGCGGGAGGGACAGAGCTAACTATGGCTACACCTTC.

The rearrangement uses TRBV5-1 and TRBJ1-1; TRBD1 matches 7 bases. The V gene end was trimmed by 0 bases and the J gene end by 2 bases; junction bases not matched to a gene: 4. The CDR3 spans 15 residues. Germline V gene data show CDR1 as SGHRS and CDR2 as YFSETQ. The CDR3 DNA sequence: TGCGCCAGCAGCTTGGGGGGGACAGAAAACACTGAAGCTTTCTTT. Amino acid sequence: CASSLGGTENTEAFF.

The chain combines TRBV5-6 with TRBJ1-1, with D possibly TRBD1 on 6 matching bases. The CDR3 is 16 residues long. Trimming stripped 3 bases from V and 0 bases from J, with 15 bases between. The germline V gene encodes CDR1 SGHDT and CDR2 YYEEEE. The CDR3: CASSSRGTPMNTEAFF. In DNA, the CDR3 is TGTGCCAGCAGCTCGAGGGGGACACCTATGAACACTGAAGCTTTCTTT.

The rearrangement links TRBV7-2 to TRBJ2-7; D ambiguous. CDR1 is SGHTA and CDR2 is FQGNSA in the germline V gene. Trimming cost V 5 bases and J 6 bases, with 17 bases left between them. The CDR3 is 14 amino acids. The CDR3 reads CASSPRFTSSEQYF. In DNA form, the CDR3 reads TGTGCCAGCAGCCCCCGTTTTACCTCTTCCGAGCAGTACTTC.

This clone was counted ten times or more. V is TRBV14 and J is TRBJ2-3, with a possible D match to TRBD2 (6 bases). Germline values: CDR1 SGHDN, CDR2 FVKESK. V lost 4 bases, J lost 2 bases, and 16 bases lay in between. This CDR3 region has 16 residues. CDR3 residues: CASSLGLSRLTDTQYF. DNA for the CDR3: TGTGCCAGCAGCCTGGGACTGTCAAGACTCACAGATACGCAGTATTTT.